Below, 32 T cell receptor beta chains from the same sample are listed, as sequenced in a study of Graves' ophthalmopathy and Graves' hyperthyroidism. TCR beta CDR3 regions were amplified from RNA transcripts. HTBI primers were used in a first-round RT-PCR, which preceded a second-round multiplex PCR. Via MiXCR, TCRdb re-called the multiplex PCR reads, giving one row per CDR3 protein. The table shows over 200,000 distinct CDR3 sequences, with roughly 27% occurring only once. The sample comprised peripheral blood. These receptors were taken from a man aged 45-65 years with Graves' ophthalmopathy.

At least ten counts were recorded for this clonotype. The V call is TRBV5-1, the J call TRBJ2-5, with TRBD2 matching 8 bases. The CDR3 has 15 residues. Germline CDR1 reads SGHRS; CDR2 reads YFSETQ. The V gene end was trimmed by 4 bases and the J gene end by 6 bases; junction bases not matched to a gene: 11. The CDR3 DNA follows: TGCGCCAGCAGCCCCCGCCGGGAGGGCCCAAAGACCCAGTACTTC. It encodes CASSPRREGPKTQYF.

V is TRBV6-2 or TRBV6-3 and J is TRBJ2-6, with unresolved D. Germline loops: CDR1 MNHEY, CDR2 SVGEGT. With 7 bases removed from V and 2 bases from J, the gap between germline ends came to 15 bases. CDR3 size: 16 residues. For the CDR3, the DNA is TGTGCCAGCACCAACGTCGGAAGAGCTGGGGCCAACGTCCTGACTTTC. Translating it yields CASTNVGRAGANVLTF.

This clonotype was recorded many times. This chain connects TRBV6-2 or TRBV6-3 to TRBJ2-7; the D is unclear. Germline V CDR1 and CDR2: MNHEY, SVGEGT. The CDR3 runs 13 residues. V was shortened by 7 bases and J by 3 bases, with 13 bases between the two germline ends. CDR3 nucleotide sequence: TGTGCCAGCACCCTCCCCGACAACTACGAGCAGTACTTC. Protein: CASTLPDNYEQYF.

This clonotype was counted at least ten times. The genes are TRBV5-1 and TRBJ2-7, with TRBD2 as a possible D gene (5 bases). This CDR3 comprises 13 residues. The germline gives CDR1 SGHRS, CDR2 YFSETQ. Trimming pared 3 bases from V and 3 bases from J, leaving 10 bases between. The CDR3 protein is CASSSSGYYEQYF. The CDR3, as DNA: TGCGCCAGCAGCTCTTCGGGGTACTACGAGCAGTACTTC. The full variable domain, completed using reference TRBV5-1 and TRBJ2-7, is KAGVTQTPRYLIKTRGQQVTLSCSPISGHRSVSWYQQTPGQGLQFLFEYFSETQRNKGNFPGRFSGRQFSNSRSEMNVSTLELGDSALYLCASSSSGYYEQYFGPGTRLTVT.

The sample holds many counts of this clonotype. This chain links TRBV7-2 with TRBJ1-5; D remains unclear. CDR1 SGHTA and CDR2 FQGNSA come from the germline V gene. V was cut by 4 bases and J by 6 bases, with 16 bases left in between. CDR3 length equals 15 residues. This chain's CDR3 is CASSSQGGTAQPQHF. CDR3 in DNA: TGTGCCAGCAGCTCCCAAGGAGGTACCGCTCAGCCCCAGCATTTT.

The CDR3 reads CASSFTGVGNIQYF. The DNA of the CDR3 is TGTGCCAGCAGTTTCACGGGGGTCGGAAACATTCAGTACTTC. The chain is built from TRBV12-3 or TRBV12-4 and TRBJ2-4; weak D call: TRBD2 (6 bases). The CDR3 has 14 residues. Trimming cost V 3 bases and J 6 bases, with 12 bases left between them.

The sample holds many counts of this clonotype. CDR3 loop: CASSTATYEQYF. The DNA for the CDR3 is TGTGCCAGTTCGACAGCCACCTACGAGCAGTACTTC. This rearrangement joins TRBV19 to TRBJ2-7, with a possible D match to TRBD1 (5 bases). Trimming shortened V by 8 bases and J by 2 bases, and 10 bases separated the two germline ends. Germline assignment: CDR1 LNHDA and CDR2 SQIVND (reference sequence). There are 12 residues in the CDR3. Looking up the rest from reference TRBV19 and TRBJ2-7 gives the full variable domain: DGGITQSPKYLFRKEGQNVTLSCEQNLNHDAMYWYRQDPGQGLRLIYYSQIVNDFQKGDIAEGYSVSREKKESFPLTVTSAQKNPTAFYLCASSTATYEQYFGPGTRLTVT.

This clonotype was seen repeatedly, ten times or more. The chain recombines TRBV6-1 with TRBJ1-3; D is ambiguous. Trimming pared 7 bases from V and 0 bases from J, leaving 16 bases between. Germline CDR1 is MNHNS and CDR2 is SASEGT. This CDR3 spans 16 amino acids. The CDR3 DNA reads as TGTGCCAGCATATCCCATATGGGGAGCTCTGGAAACACCATATATTTT. Residues: CASISHMGSSGNTIYF.

This clonotype was detected ten times or more. The rearrangement joins TRBV6-2 or TRBV6-3 to TRBJ2-4; D remains ambiguous. CDR3 size: 16 residues. CDR1 MNHEY and CDR2 SVGEGT come from the germline V gene. Trimming shortened V by 5 bases and J by 1 base, and 15 bases separated the two germline ends. CDR3 sequence (DNA): TGTGCCAGCAGTCGAGGAGACCTGGGGGCCAAAAACATTCAGTACTTC. Translation gives CASSRGDLGAKNIQYF.

The chain links TRBV12-3 or TRBV12-4 to TRBJ2-5; no definite D call. The V gene lost 2 bases and the J gene lost 7 bases, with 14 bases spanning the gap. This CDR3 contains 14 residues. The DNA for the CDR3 is TGTGCCAGCAGTTTATCGGAGAGGTCGGCGACCCAGTACTTC. This gives the protein CASSLSERSATQYF.

This clonotype was detected many times. V gene TRBV2 combines with J gene TRBJ2-7; 12 bases map to TRBD2. The J segment lost 6 bases and the V segment lost 6 bases, leaving 6 bases of the junction unmatched. Germline CDR1 reads SNHLY; CDR2 reads FYNNEI. The CDR3 loop spans 14 amino acids. In nucleotides, the CDR3 is TGTGCCAGCAGGAAGACTAGCGGGAGATTCGAGCAGTACTTC. Encoded protein: CASRKTSGRFEQYF.

This clonotype was seen repeatedly, ten times or more. The V gene is TRBV11-2, the J gene TRBJ2-2; D uncertain. The CDR3 is made up of 13 amino acids. V was trimmed by 2 bases and J by 7 bases, leaving 8 bases between them. Germline assignment: CDR1 SGHAT and CDR2 FQNNGV. The CDR3 nucleotides are TGTGCCAGCAGCTTACAACTAATCGGGGAGCTGTTTTTT. This gives the protein CASSLQLIGELFF.

This clonotype has at least ten counts. The chain combines TRBV9 with TRBJ2-3; D is unclear. The CDR3 sequence is 15 residues long. Germline V gene lookup returns CDR1 SGDLS and CDR2 YYNGEE. The germline V and J ends were trimmed by 4 bases and 1 base, with 13 bases remaining between them. CDR3 DNA: TGTGCCAGCAGCTTTAGGGTAGCCGGCACAGATACGCAGTATTTT. Translated, it gives CASSFRVAGTDTQYF. Looking up the rest from reference TRBV9 and TRBJ2-3 gives the full variable domain: DSGVTQTPKHLITATGQRVTLRCSPRSGDLSVYWYQQSLDQGLQFLIQYYNGEERAKGNILERFSAQQFPDLHSELNLSSLELGDSALYFCASSFRVAGTDTQYFGPGTRLTVL.

This clonotype was recorded at least ten times. V gene TRBV28 combines with J gene TRBJ1-1, with 8 positions matching TRBD1. The CDR3 consists of 14 residues. With V trimmed by 7 bases and J by 1 base, 5 bases remained unmatched. Germline V gene lookup returns CDR1 MDHEN and CDR2 SYDVKM. The CDR3 protein is CASNPQGANTEAFF. CDR3 in DNA: TGTGCCAGCAACCCTCAGGGGGCGAACACTGAAGCTTTCTTT.

This clonotype was counted ten times or more. The chain links TRBV19 to TRBJ2-7, with a weak D call TRBD2 (5 bases). CDR3 size: 14 residues. The V and J ends lost 1 base and 5 bases respectively, with 12 bases between them. CDR1 and CDR2 (germline): LNHDA, SQIVND (reference sequence). CDR3 amino acids: CASSIGAEVDEQYF. The CDR3 DNA is TGTGCCAGTAGTATAGGAGCGGAGGTCGACGAGCAGTACTTC.

This clonotype was recorded at least ten times. This chain uses TRBV13 with TRBJ2-5; the D gene is possibly TRBD1 (6 bases). CDR1 is PRHDT and CDR2 is FYEKMQ in the germline V gene (reference sequence). The ends were cut back, 2 bases at V and 4 bases at J, with 11 bases in the middle. This CDR3 is 14 amino acids long. The CDR3 nucleotides are TGTGCCAGCAGCTTATCATCAGGGGTAGAGACCCAGTACTTC. It encodes CASSLSSGVETQYF.

This clonotype was found many times. The chain is built from TRBV3-1 and TRBJ2-5, with 12 bases aligning to TRBD2. Looked up from germline, CDR1 is LGHDT and CDR2 is YNNKEL (reference sequence). The CDR3 has 17 amino acids. The V gene end was trimmed by 4 bases and the J gene end by 5 bases; junction bases not matched to a gene: 11. This chain's CDR3 is CASSPGSSGRARETQYF. CDR3 in DNA: TGTGCCAGCAGCCCAGGGTCTAGCGGGAGGGCCAGGGAGACCCAGTACTTC.

This clonotype has ten or more counts. The V gene is TRBV12-3 or TRBV12-4, the J gene TRBJ2-7, with D unclear. The CDR3 runs 16 residues. The V end lost 3 bases, the J end lost 7 bases, and 22 bases lay between the germline ends. The DNA of the CDR3 is TGTGCCAGCAGTTTGGGATCTGACCTCCACCCTAGTGAGCAGTACTTC. Translated: CASSLGSDLHPSEQYF.

Remarks on this clonotype: One end of the junction does not line up with germline, which may come from a read error. The CDR3, as DNA: TGCGCCAGCAGTGAACCGGGCCCCGGGGAGACCCAGTACTTC. Its protein product is CASSEPGPGETQYF. J is TRBJ2-5 and V is TRBV6-1; D is unresolved. CDR1 and CDR2 (germline): MNHNS, SASEGT. The CDR3 contains 14 residues.

The rearrangement uses TRBV19 and TRBJ1-5; the D gene is possibly TRBD1 (5 bases). The germline V gene has CDR1 LNHDA and CDR2 SQIVND (reference sequence). The CDR3 runs to 13 residues. Between the trimmed V and J ends, which lost 5 bases and 7 bases, there was a span of 12 bases. The CDR3 region has the DNA TGTGCCAGTAGTGGTGAGGGGTGGCAGCCCCAGCATTTT. Amino acid sequence: CASSGEGWQPQHF.

This clonotype was detected ten times or more. The chain recombines TRBV10-3 with TRBJ1-1; D is undetermined. Trimming left V 8 bases short and J 4 bases short, with 14 bases between. In germline, CDR1 is ENHRY, CDR2 SYGVKD. There are 13 residues in the CDR3. The CDR3 nucleotides are TGTGCCATCCTCCGGTCGTTAGGCACTGAAGCTTTCTTT. This translates into CAILRSLGTEAFF.

J is TRBJ2-5 and V is TRBV6-1, with D unresolved. CDR1 and CDR2 from the germline V gene are MNHNS and SASEGT. The CDR3 loop spans 14 amino acids. V was shortened by 6 bases and J by 3 bases, with 14 bases between the two germline ends. DNA of the CDR3: TGTGCCAGCAGCCCCTCCGACCCCAAAGAGACCCAGTACTTC. Protein: CASSPSDPKETQYF.

This rearrangement joins TRBV6-2 or TRBV6-3 to TRBJ1-2; no clear D gene. This CDR3 has 17 amino acids. V lost 0 bases, J lost 4 bases, and 18 bases lay in between. CDR1 is MNHEY, CDR2 SVGEGT, per germline. The CDR3 is CASSYSLFAGEVYGYTF. The DNA for the CDR3 is TGTGCCAGCAGTTACTCGCTATTCGCTGGGGAGGTCTATGGCTACACCTTC.

This clonotype was seen many times. J is TRBJ2-2 and V is TRBV28; D unclear. From germline, CDR1 is MDHEN and CDR2 SYDVKM. The CDR3 runs to 12 residues. The germline V and J ends were trimmed by 2 bases and 8 bases, with 6 bases remaining between them. The CDR3 loop reads CASSLTRGELFF. Written as DNA, the CDR3 is TGTGCCAGCAGTTTAACTCGTGGGGAGCTGTTTTTT.

This clonotype was detected many times. This sequence joins TRBV12-3 or TRBV12-4 and TRBJ1-5, with D tentatively TRBD1 (6 bases). The germline V and J ends were trimmed by 2 bases and 6 bases, with 17 bases remaining between them. This CDR3 has 16 residues. The CDR3 nucleotides read TGTGCCAGCAGTTTAAGGGGGGGGACTTCTGGTCAGCCCCAGCATTTT. Amino acids: CASSLRGGTSGQPQHF.

V gene TRBV7-8 combines with J gene TRBJ1-2; tentative D call: TRBD1 (5 bases). Trimming took off 5 bases at V and 4 bases at J, with 17 bases between the two ends. CDR1 SGHVS and CDR2 FQNEAQ come from the germline V gene. The CDR3 covers 15 residues. The CDR3 loop is CASSPRQSLGYGYTF. CDR3 in DNA: TGTGCCAGCAGCCCCCGACAGTCTCTGGGCTATGGCTACACCTTC.

This clonotype has a count of ten or more. The V and J genes are TRBV11-3 and TRBJ2-2; 7 bases map to TRBD2. This CDR3 region has 15 residues. Germline V lookup: CDR1 SGHNT, CDR2 YENEEA. The J segment lost 2 bases and the V segment lost 5 bases, leaving 5 bases of the junction unmatched. The CDR3 nucleotides read TGTGCCAGCAGCCCACGGACTAGTAACACCGGGGAGCTGTTTTTT. Protein: CASSPRTSNTGELFF. The variable domain in full, completed from reference TRBV11-3 and TRBJ2-2, reads EAGVVQSPRYKIIEKKQPVAFWCNPISGHNTLYWYLQNLGQGPELLIRYENEEAVDDSQLPKDRFSAERLKGVDSTLKIQPAELGDSAVYLCASSPRTSNTGELFFGEGSRLTVL.

The V and J genes are TRBV28 and TRBJ2-7; 9 bases fit TRBD1. V gave up 1 base and J gave up 4 bases; unmatched junction bases: 2. Germline assignment: CDR1 MDHEN and CDR2 SYDVKM. The CDR3 extends over 14 amino acids. As DNA, the CDR3 is TGTGCCAGCAGTTTATTGGACAGGGGATACGAGCAGTACTTC. It codes for CASSLLDRGYEQYF.

V and J are TRBV7-2 and TRBJ2-7; 8 bases line up with TRBD2. This CDR3 is built from 14 residues. J lost 5 bases, V lost 5 bases, and 8 bases had no gene match. Germline values: CDR1 SGHTA, CDR2 FQGNSA. CDR3 DNA: TGTGCCAGCAGCATCCCGGGACTAGAGGACGAGCAGTACTTC. Residues: CASSIPGLEDEQYF. The variable domain in full, completed from reference TRBV7-2 and TRBJ2-7, reads GAGVSQSPSNKVTEKGKDVELRCDPISGHTALYWYRQSLGQGLEFLIYFQGNSAPDKSGLPSDRFSAERTGGSVSTLTIQRTQQEDSAVYLCASSIPGLEDEQYFGPGTRLTVT.

This clonotype was counted many times. The genes are TRBV29-1 and TRBJ2-3, with D unresolved. Germline CDR1 is SQVTM and CDR2 is ANQGSEA. V was clipped by 7 bases and J by 3 bases, with 17 bases between them. The CDR3 sequence is 14 residues long. This CDR3 reads CSADVIVGTDTQYF. As DNA, the CDR3 is TGCAGCGCTGATGTTATCGTGGGAACAGATACGCAGTATTTT.

V is TRBV6-1 and J is TRBJ2-7; 13 bases map to TRBD2. Germline V CDR1 and CDR2: MNHNS, SASEGT. V shed 8 bases, J shed 3 bases, and the junction held 4 bases outside the gene matches. CDR3 length: 14 amino acids. The DNA for the CDR3 is TGTGCCAGCGGGAGGACTAGCGGGGGCTACGAGCAGTACTTC. This translates into CASGRTSGGYEQYF.

This clonotype has a count of ten or more. The junction departs from the called germline gene at one end, perhaps through a read error. The chain has TRBV4-2 and TRBJ1-5, with D hard to call. The V gene's germline CDR1 is LGHNA and CDR2 YNFKEQ. The CDR3 length is 15 residues. The DNA of the CDR3 is TGTGCCAGCACCCAAGGCTTGGGTGGGAATAGGCCCCAGCATTTT. It encodes CASTQGLGGNRPQHF.